What follows are 14 T cell receptor beta chains derived from one specimen sequenced in a study of blood T cell repertoires in COVID-19. The assay was immunoSEQ multiplex PCR, and TCRdb's table has in-frame clones only and misses some. The data hold some 300,000 clones, with approximately 88% observed a single time. Sample: peripheral blood. All receptors come from a woman between 25 and 40 years old who had recovered from COVID-19.

This clone occurred once. This chain links TRBV5-1 with TRBJ2-7; 10 positions agree with TRBD1. Germline V gives CDR1 SGHRS, CDR2 YFSETQ. V lost 4 bases and J lost 5; bases outside the gene matches: 3. This CDR3 contains 13 residues. The CDR3 is CASSTGTGDEQYF. CDR3 bases: TGCGCCAGCAGCACCGGGACAGGGGACGAGCAGTACTTC.

The chain has TRBV24-1 and TRBJ1-2; no definite D call. There are 13 residues in the CDR3. Looked up from germline, CDR1 is KGHDR and CDR2 is SFDVKD. Deletions cut 9 bases from V and 3 bases from J, with 13 bases between. DNA of the CDR3: TGTGCCACCCGCGACAACCAGGACTATGGCTACACCTTC. Residues: CATRDNQDYGYTF.

This clone was counted a single time. The V gene is TRBV2, the J gene TRBJ1-2, with a tentative D call TRBD1 (6 bases). The CDR3 length is 15 residues. The germline gives CDR1 SNHLY, CDR2 FYNNEI. Trimming took off 7 bases at V and 0 bases at J, with 15 bases between the two ends. CDR3 coding DNA: TGTGCCAGCAAGACAGGAGCTTCAGCTAACTATGGCTACACCTTC. This translates into CASKTGASANYGYTF. The entire variable domain, with the rest obtained from reference TRBV2 and TRBJ1-2, is as follows: EPEVTQTPSHQVTQMGQEVILRCVPISNHLYFYWYRQILGQKVEFLVSFYNNEISEKSEIFDDQFSVERPDGSNFTLKIRSTKLEDSAMYFCASKTGASANYGYTFGSGTRLTVV.

The chain employs TRBV4-3 and TRBJ2-7; TRBD2 might be the D (5 bases). The V and J ends lost 1 base and 4 bases respectively, with 14 bases between them. The CDR3 has 15 amino acids. Germline V gene sequence: CDR1 LGHNA, CDR2 YSLEER. The CDR3 DNA reads TGCGCCAGCAGCCAAGCCCTACGCGAGGGTTACGAGCAGTACTTC. Residues: CASSQALREGYEQYF.

The chain has TRBV15 and TRBJ1-1; TRBD1 matches at 8 bases. The germline V gene encodes CDR1 LNHNV and CDR2 YYDKDF (reference sequence). V trimming: 5 bases; J trimming: 6 bases; junction bases outside the gene matches: 17. The CDR3 covers 17 residues. As DNA, the CDR3 is TGTGCCACCAGCCGGCTGGGGACCCCCAGGGGGCTTTCTGAAGCTTTCTTT. As protein: CATSRLGTPRGLSEAFF.

The chain employs TRBV28 and TRBJ2-3; D is uncertain. This CDR3 has 12 amino acids. Germline assignment: CDR1 MDHEN and CDR2 SYDVKM. The germline V and J ends were trimmed by 6 bases and 5 bases, with 9 bases remaining between them. For the CDR3, the DNA is TGTGCCAGCAGCCGAGCTATAGATACGCAGTATTTT. Translated: CASSRAIDTQYF.

The chain employs TRBV9 and TRBJ2-7; no reliable D call. Per the germline V gene, CDR1 is SGDLS and CDR2 is YYNGEE. V dropped 0 bases and J dropped 2 bases, with 9 bases sitting between them. The CDR3 sequence is 14 residues long. CDR3 loop: CASSVGEIAYEQYF. CDR3 coding DNA: TGTGCCAGCAGCGTAGGTGAAATAGCCTACGAGCAGTACTTC.

CDR3 residues: CASSRPGTDTQYF. Written as DNA, the CDR3 is TGTGCCAGCAGCCGTCCCGGGACAGATACGCAGTATTTT. The V gene is TRBV12-3 or TRBV12-4, the J gene TRBJ2-3; no definite D call. The CDR3 runs to 13 residues. V lost 6 bases and J lost 3, with 10 bases in between.

The rearrangement links TRBV7-3 to TRBJ2-3, with D possibly matching TRBD2 (5 bases). The CDR3 is 14 amino acids. Trimming stripped 0 bases from V and 4 bases from J, with 8 bases between. CDR1 and CDR2 (germline): SGHTA, FQGTGA. The CDR3 DNA follows: TGTGCCAGCAGCTTAACCGGGGTTGCAGATACGCAGTATTTT. It is translated as CASSLTGVADTQYF. Using reference TRBV7-3 and TRBJ2-3 for the parts outside the CDR3, the full variable domain is GAGVSQTPSNKVTEKGKYVELRCDPISGHTALYWYRQSLGQGPEFLIYFQGTGAADDSGLPNDRFFAVRPEGSVSTLKIQRTERGDSAVYLCASSLTGVADTQYFGPGTRLTVL.

The chain carries TRBV5-6 and TRBJ1-1; 8 bases match TRBD1. This CDR3 spans 18 amino acids. V was clipped by 4 bases and J by 3 bases; unmatched bases: 17. Germline CDR1 is SGHDT and CDR2 is YYEEEE. CDR3: CASSGGQGRRQRDTEAFF. The CDR3 DNA is TGTGCCAGCAGCGGAGGACAGGGTCGACGGCAACGGGACACTGAAGCTTTCTTT.

This clone occurred once. The gene calls are TRBV5-1 and TRBJ2-1, with 16 positions matching TRBD2. Germline CDR1 is SGHRS and CDR2 is YFSETQ. The CDR3 runs to 17 residues. V shed 7 bases and J 3 bases; nucleotides not matched to a gene: 7. The CDR3 DNA reads as TGCGCCAGCCAGGGACTAGCGGGGGGGCCGGTCTACAATGAGCAGTTCTTC. Protein sequence: CASQGLAGGPVYNEQFF.

In its sample, this clone was seen once. The V and J genes are TRBV27 and TRBJ1-5, with a tentative D call TRBD1 (5 bases). The CDR3 runs to 14 residues. V lost 1 base to trimming and J lost 5 bases, with 9 bases between them. CDR1 is MNHEY, CDR2 SMNVEV, per germline (reference sequence). CDR3 loop: CASSLWGGDQPQHF. CDR3 nucleotide sequence: TGTGCCAGCAGTTTATGGGGGGGGGATCAGCCCCAGCATTTT.

This chain links TRBV12-3 or TRBV12-4 with TRBJ2-7; D remains ambiguous. Trimming stripped 2 bases from V and 2 bases from J, with 7 bases between. CDR3 size: 13 residues. This chain's CDR3 is CASSLSVAYEQYF. CDR3 DNA sequence: TGTGCCAGCAGTTTATCGGTCGCCTACGAGCAGTACTTC.

Written as DNA, the CDR3 is TGTGCCAGCACCATTAACTATGGCTACACCTTC. Amino acid sequence: CASTINYGYTF. This chain links TRBV6-5 with TRBJ1-2; D gene unclear. Per germline, CDR1 MNHEY and CDR2 SVGAGI. The germline V and J ends were trimmed by 7 bases and 1 base, with 4 bases remaining between them. CDR3 length equals 11 residues.